A single sample gave rise to the 32 T cell receptor beta chains below, sequenced in a study of OX40 agonist ivuxolimab in advanced cancers. TCRdb's copy holds only in-frame clones and misses some; the assay was immunoSEQ multiplex PCR. The sample has about 32,000 clones; more than 80% are singletons. Sequenced material: CD4+ or CD8+ T cells sorted from blood, taken in a trial of the OX40 agonist ivuxolimab. These receptors were taken from an adult with an advanced solid tumor such as melanoma, head and neck, liver or kidney cancer.

Of note for this clone: A read error may produce the germline difference seen at one junction end. The CDR3 spells CASSLEANVLTF. DNA of the CDR3: TGTGCCAGCAGCCTAGAGGCCAACGTCCTGACTTTC. The V call is TRBV11-3, the J call TRBJ2-6; D is ambiguous. Looked up from germline, CDR1 is SGHNT and CDR2 is YENEEA. This CDR3 comprises 12 residues.

This chain connects TRBV27 to TRBJ1-1; the D is unclear. This CDR3 has 14 residues. Germline assignment: CDR1 MNHEY and CDR2 SMNVEV (reference sequence). Trimming took 0 bases from V and 5 from J, leaving 10 bases between them. The CDR3 protein is CASSLSTWGTEAFF. CDR3 DNA: TGTGCCAGCAGTTTATCAACGTGGGGAACTGAAGCTTTCTTT.

This clone was recorded once. The rearrangement uses TRBV6-1 and TRBJ2-2; D is unresolved. CDR1 MNHNS and CDR2 SASEGT come from the germline V gene. V shed 6 bases and J shed 1 base, with 12 bases lying between them. CDR3 length equals 15 residues. The CDR3 coding sequence is TGTGCCAGCAGCCCAACCTGGCAGAACACCGGGGAGCTGTTTTTT. Translated, it gives CASSPTWQNTGELFF.

The chain recombines TRBV7-9 with TRBJ2-1; 7 positions agree with TRBD2. The CDR3 spans 19 residues. CDR1 and CDR2 (germline): SEHNR, FQNEAQ (reference sequence). V lost 8 bases, J lost 2 bases, and 21 bases stayed unmatched. CDR3 sequence (DNA): TGTGCCAGCCCTAGAGGGGCCTCCAAGGGCGGGAGCGCCTACAATGAGCAGTTCTTC. This encodes CASPRGASKGGSAYNEQFF.

J is TRBJ1-2 and V is TRBV11-2; TRBD1 might be the D (5 bases). The V and J ends lost 5 bases and 2 bases respectively, with 15 bases between them. The length of the CDR3 is 15 residues. Germline loops: CDR1 SGHAT, CDR2 FQNNGV. The DNA for the CDR3 is TGTGCCAGCAGCCACTTAAGGGGACGGAACTATGGCTACACCTTC. Amino acid sequence: CASSHLRGRNYGYTF.

This chain links TRBV7-6 with TRBJ1-1; D call uncertain. CDR1 and CDR2 from the germline V gene are SGHVS and FNYEAQ. Trimming removed 2 bases at V and 3 bases at J, with 10 bases between. The length of the CDR3 is 14 residues. The CDR3 coding sequence is TGTGCCAGCAGCTTATCCGGGGAGGACACTGAAGCTTTCTTT. Its translation is CASSLSGEDTEAFF. The full variable domain, rest sourced from reference TRBV7-6 and TRBJ1-1, is GAGVSQSPRYKVTKRGQDVALRCDPISGHVSLYWYRQALGQGPEFLTYFNYEAQQDKSGLPNDRFSAERPEGSISTLTIQRTEQRDSAMYRCASSLSGEDTEAFFGQGTRLTVV.

The chain carries TRBV6-1 and TRBJ2-7; possibly TRBD2 for D (6 bases). V dropped 1 base and J dropped 0 bases, with 13 bases sitting between them. In germline, CDR1 is MNHNS, CDR2 SASEGT. This CDR3 contains 16 residues. As DNA, the CDR3 is TGTGCCAGCAGTGAAGGGTACGGGAGACTCTCCTACGAGCAGTACTTC. The encoded protein is CASSEGYGRLSYEQYF.

V usage is TRBV28 and J usage is TRBJ1-1, with a possible D match to TRBD1 (5 bases). Trimming stripped 7 bases from V and 11 bases from J, with 17 bases between. Per germline, CDR1 MDHEN and CDR2 SYDVKM. The CDR3 length is 12 residues. CDR3 nucleotides: TGTGCCAGCACCGGGCTGGGGGGAGGCGCTTTCTTT. Amino acids: CASTGLGGGAFF.

V gene TRBV19 combines with J gene TRBJ1-2, with D maybe TRBD1 (5 bases). This CDR3 has 15 residues. Germline V gene data show CDR1 as LNHDA and CDR2 as SQIVND (reference sequence). V lost 5 bases to trimming and J lost 8 bases, with 21 bases between them. CDR3 residues: CASSGRTPGNVGYTF. CDR3 coding DNA: TGTGCCAGTAGTGGCCGGACACCGGGAAACGTGGGCTACACCTTC.

The chain carries TRBV5-1 and TRBJ2-5; TRBD1 aligns across 8 bases. J lost 2 bases, V lost 2 bases, and 11 bases had no gene match. Germline V CDR1 and CDR2: SGHRS, YFSETQ. CDR3 size: 17 residues. The CDR3 loop reads CASSFGPNRGAQETQYF. CDR3 in DNA: TGCGCCAGCAGCTTTGGGCCGAACAGGGGGGCACAAGAGACCCAGTACTTC.

The V call is TRBV28, the J call TRBJ1-1; D not resolved. V lost 5 bases, J lost 2 bases, and 9 bases lay in between. Per germline, CDR1 MDHEN and CDR2 SYDVKM. The CDR3 has 13 residues. The DNA for the CDR3 is TGTGCCAGCAGTCACAGCTACAACACTGAAGCTTTCTTT. Its translation: CASSHSYNTEAFF.

The V gene is TRBV19, the J gene TRBJ2-3; no firm D call. V was shortened by 3 bases and J by 1 base, with 11 bases between the two germline ends. The CDR3 runs to 15 residues. In germline, CDR1 is LNHDA, CDR2 SQIVND (reference sequence). CDR3 nucleotides: TGTGCCAGTAGTATCTCGAATTTCGGCACAGATACGCAGTATTTT. This sequence encodes CASSISNFGTDTQYF.

This clone was counted between two and nine times. The gene calls are TRBV9 and TRBJ1-3; a weak D match, TRBD1 (5 bases). Germline CDR1 and CDR2: SGDLS and YYNGEE. This CDR3 spans 17 amino acids. Trimming removed 3 bases at V and 2 bases at J, with 18 bases between. The CDR3 loop is CASSATGYRAAGNTIYF. The CDR3 nucleotides are TGTGCCAGCAGCGCTACAGGATATAGGGCGGCTGGAAACACCATATATTTT.

V is TRBV5-1 and J is TRBJ2-7, with D tentatively TRBD1 (5 bases). This CDR3 has 12 amino acids. Per germline, CDR1 SGHRS and CDR2 YFSETQ. V gave up 5 bases and J gave up 11 bases, with 17 bases separating them. The CDR3 nucleotides read TGCGCCAGCAGGGGTCGACCAGGGATGGAGTACTTC. Translation: CASRGRPGMEYF.

V and J are TRBV25-1 and TRBJ2-5; 7 positions agree with TRBD1. The CDR3 covers 18 residues. Unmatched junction bases numbered 16, after V lost 5 bases and J lost 1 base. Germline CDR1 is MGHDK and CDR2 is SYGVNS. The DNA for the CDR3 is TGTGCCAGCAGTAATTGGGCCGGAAAGGGGGCGGGCCAAGAGACCCAGTACTTC. This translates into CASSNWAGKGAGQETQYF. Together with reference TRBV25-1 and TRBJ2-5, the CDR3 gives the full variable domain: EADIYQTPRYLVIGTGKKITLECSQTMGHDKMYWYQQDPGMELHLIHYSYGVNSTEKGDLSSESTVSRIRTEHFPLTLESARPSHTSQYLCASSNWAGKGAGQETQYFGPGTRLLVL.

V gene TRBV9 combines with J gene TRBJ1-3; D unclear. CDR1 SGDLS and CDR2 YYNGEE come from the germline V gene. CDR3 length equals 15 residues. Between the trimmed V and J ends, which lost 0 bases and 1 base, there was a span of 8 bases. The chain's CDR3 is CASSVAGRSGNTIYF. DNA for the CDR3: TGTGCCAGCAGCGTAGCGGGAAGGTCTGGAAACACCATATATTTT.

This clone was seen more than once but under ten times. V is TRBV6-1 and J is TRBJ1-1; D gene uncertain. This CDR3 is 13 amino acids long. Trimming took 3 bases from V and 4 from J, leaving 9 bases between them. The germline V gene encodes CDR1 MNHNS and CDR2 SASEGT. The chain's CDR3 is CASSDGRLTEAFF. In nucleotides, the CDR3 is TGTGCCAGCAGTGATGGACGGCTCACTGAAGCTTTCTTT.

The genes are TRBV18 and TRBJ2-2; D might be TRBD2 (5 bases). CDR3 length equals 15 residues. Looked up from germline, CDR1 is KGHSH and CDR2 is LQKENI. The germline V and J ends were trimmed by 1 base and 1 base, with 7 bases remaining between them. The DNA of the CDR3 is TGTGCCAGCTCACCACTGGCGGGGAACACCGGGGAGCTGTTTTTT. This codes for CASSPLAGNTGELFF.

The chain combines TRBV5-1 with TRBJ2-7, with 10 bases that match TRBD2. The CDR3 sequence is 15 residues long. Germline V CDR1 and CDR2: SGHRS, YFSETQ. V was clipped by 0 bases and J by 6 bases; unmatched bases: 6. The CDR3 is CASSLASGSLGEQYF. The DNA of the CDR3 is TGCGCCAGCAGCTTGGCTAGCGGGAGTCTCGGCGAGCAGTACTTC.

The chain links TRBV30 to TRBJ1-1; 9 bases fit TRBD1. V lost 7 bases, J lost 4 bases, and 13 bases stayed unmatched. This CDR3 comprises 15 residues. CDR1 and CDR2 from the germline V gene are GTSNPN and SVGIG (reference sequence). The CDR3: CALPRAGTGITEAFF. Written as DNA, the CDR3 is TGTGCCTTACCAAGAGCCGGGACAGGGATCACTGAAGCTTTCTTT.

This chain connects TRBV30 to TRBJ1-6, with D perhaps matching TRBD1 (5 bases). The CDR3 consists of 15 residues. In germline, CDR1 is GTSNPN, CDR2 SVGIG (reference sequence). The ends were cut back, 0 bases at V and 6 bases at J, with 12 bases in the middle. The DNA for the CDR3 is TGTGCCTGGAGTGTACGGGGTAGGGGTAATTCACCCCTCCACTTT. Amino acids: CAWSVRGRGNSPLHF.

The V and J genes are TRBV19 and TRBJ2-7; D unresolved. This CDR3 spans 16 amino acids. CDR1 and CDR2 (germline): LNHDA, SQIVND (reference sequence). V lost 2 bases and J 0 bases, leaving 14 bases between the germline ends. The CDR3 is CASSISPPPSSYEQYF. DNA of the CDR3: TGTGCCAGTAGTATAAGTCCACCACCGAGCTCCTACGAGCAGTACTTC. The full variable domain, rest sourced from reference TRBV19 and TRBJ2-7, is DGGITQSPKYLFRKEGQNVTLSCEQNLNHDAMYWYRQDPGQGLRLIYYSQIVNDFQKGDIAEGYSVSREKKESFPLTVTSAQKNPTAFYLCASSISPPPSSYEQYFGPGTRLTVT.

V usage is TRBV5-4 and J usage is TRBJ2-3; 8 bases match TRBD1. This CDR3 spans 15 amino acids. CDR1 and CDR2 from the germline V gene are SGHNT and YYREEE (reference sequence). The V and J ends lost 4 bases and 4 bases, in that order; junction bases with no gene match: 8. The CDR3, as DNA: TGTGCCAGCAGCCCGAATCAACAGGGGGCAGATACGCAGTATTTT. Translating gives CASSPNQQGADTQYF.

The chain carries TRBV30 and TRBJ2-3, with D perhaps TRBD2 (5 bases). V was shortened by 0 bases and J by 9 bases, with 10 bases between the two germline ends. From germline, CDR1 is GTSNPN and CDR2 SVGIG (reference sequence). The CDR3 loop spans 12 amino acids. CDR3 sequence reads: CAWSVGEGTQYF. For the CDR3, the DNA is TGTGCCTGGAGTGTAGGAGAGGGAACGCAGTATTTT.

The sample holds one count of this clone. The genes are TRBV7-9 and TRBJ1-3, with D hard to call. V lost 2 bases, J lost 0 bases, and 11 bases lay in between. Germline values: CDR1 SEHNR, CDR2 FQNEAQ (reference sequence). The CDR3 consists of 16 residues. This CDR3 is CASSLNVQYSGNTIYF. CDR3 bases: TGTGCCAGCAGCTTAAATGTTCAGTACTCTGGAAACACCATATATTTT.

CDR3 protein: CASSPGRASTEAFF. The CDR3 bases are TGTGCCAGCAGCCCGGGGAGGGCCAGCACTGAAGCTTTCTTT. The chain recombines TRBV11-3 with TRBJ1-1; D remains unclear. Trimming cost V 5 bases and J 4 bases, with 14 bases left between them. Germline V gene data show CDR1 as SGHNT and CDR2 as YENEEA. This CDR3 comprises 14 residues.

This chain connects TRBV5-1 to TRBJ2-3, with a possible D match to TRBD1 (6 bases). The length of the CDR3 is 14 residues. V lost 5 bases and J lost 0, with 10 bases in between. Germline V gene sequence: CDR1 SGHRS, CDR2 YFSETQ. The CDR3 DNA reads TGCGCCAGCAGGGGGGCAGGCAGCACAGATACGCAGTATTTT. Translated, it gives CASRGAGSTDTQYF.

The rearrangement joins TRBV19 to TRBJ2-3, with D perhaps matching TRBD1 or TRBD2 (5 bases each). Germline values: CDR1 LNHDA, CDR2 SQIVND (reference sequence). The V and J ends lost 7 bases and 1 base respectively, with 9 bases between them. The CDR3 runs to 13 residues. CDR3 loop: CASNRGRTDTQYF. DNA for the CDR3: TGTGCCAGTAACCGGGGCCGCACAGATACGCAGTATTTT.

V is TRBV19 and J is TRBJ2-6, with 7 bases that match TRBD2. Germline CDR1 and CDR2: LNHDA and SQIVND (reference sequence). Germline trimming cut 10 bases from V and 1 base from J; bases unmatched to any gene: 10. The CDR3 has 16 residues. CDR3 bases: TGTGCCACCACCCGTGGGGGGGGGTCTGGGGCCAACGTCCTGACTTTC. Its translation: CATTRGGGSGANVLTF.

The chain carries TRBV2 and TRBJ1-5; D is unresolved. The CDR3 totals 15 residues. The V and J ends lost 3 bases and 0 bases respectively, with 9 bases between them. Germline V gene data show CDR1 as SNHLY and CDR2 as FYNNEI. CDR3 sequence (DNA): TGTGCCAGCAGTGAGGGAAGGAATAGCAATCAGCCCCAGCATTTT. Translated: CASSEGRNSNQPQHF.

The V gene is TRBV9, the J gene TRBJ2-5; the match to TRBD2 covers 8 bases. CDR3 size: 16 residues. The germline gives CDR1 SGDLS, CDR2 YYNGEE. V lost 3 bases to trimming and J lost 3 bases; unmatched junction nucleotides: 10. This chain's CDR3 is CASSASQAGAKETQYF. The CDR3 DNA reads as TGTGCCAGCAGCGCGTCCCAAGCGGGGGCTAAAGAGACCCAGTACTTC.

This rearrangement joins TRBV30 to TRBJ1-1; maybe TRBD1 (5 bases). The V end was cut by 5 bases, the J end by 2 bases, with 18 bases between. The CDR3 sequence is 15 residues long. CDR1 is GTSNPN and CDR2 is SVGIG in the germline V gene (reference sequence). In DNA, the CDR3 is TGTGCCTGGCGCCGAGGAGGAGGGGACAACACTGAAGCTTTCTTT. Its protein product is CAWRRGGGDNTEAFF.